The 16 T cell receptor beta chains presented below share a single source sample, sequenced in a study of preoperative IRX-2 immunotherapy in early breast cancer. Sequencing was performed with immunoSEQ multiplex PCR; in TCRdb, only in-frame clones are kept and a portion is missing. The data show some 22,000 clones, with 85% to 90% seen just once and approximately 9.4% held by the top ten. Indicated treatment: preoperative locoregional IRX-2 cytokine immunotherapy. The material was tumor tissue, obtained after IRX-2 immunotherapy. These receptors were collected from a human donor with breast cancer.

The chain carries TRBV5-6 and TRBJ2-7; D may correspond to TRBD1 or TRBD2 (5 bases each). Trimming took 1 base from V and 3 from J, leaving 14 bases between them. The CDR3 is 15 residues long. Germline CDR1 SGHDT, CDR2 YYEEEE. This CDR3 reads CASSLFWQGVYEQYF. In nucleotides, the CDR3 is TGTGCCAGCAGCTTGTTCTGGCAGGGAGTCTACGAGCAGTACTTC.

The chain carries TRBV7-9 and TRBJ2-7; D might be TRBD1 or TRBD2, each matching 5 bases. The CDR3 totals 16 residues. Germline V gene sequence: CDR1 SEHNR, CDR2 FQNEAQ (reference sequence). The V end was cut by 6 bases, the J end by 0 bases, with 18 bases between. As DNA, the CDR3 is TGTGCCAGCAGTCTACCCCGGGGCATACTCTCCTACGAGCAGTACTTC. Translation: CASSLPRGILSYEQYF.

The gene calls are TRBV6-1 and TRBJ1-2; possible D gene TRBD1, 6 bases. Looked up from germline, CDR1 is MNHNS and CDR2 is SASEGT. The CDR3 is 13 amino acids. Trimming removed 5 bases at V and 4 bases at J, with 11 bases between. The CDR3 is CASSRGNSYGYTF. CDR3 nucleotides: TGTGCCAGCAGTAGGGGGAACAGCTATGGCTACACCTTC.

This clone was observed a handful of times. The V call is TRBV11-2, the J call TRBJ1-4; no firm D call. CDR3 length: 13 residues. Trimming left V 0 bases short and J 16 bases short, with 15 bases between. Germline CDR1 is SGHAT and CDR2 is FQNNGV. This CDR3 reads CASSLDPAAVRFF. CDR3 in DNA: TGTGCCAGCAGCTTAGATCCGGCCGCCGTTAGGTTTTTT. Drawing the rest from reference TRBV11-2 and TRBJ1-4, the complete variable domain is EAGVAQSPRYKIIEKRQSVAFWCNPISGHATLYWYQQILGQGPKLLIQFQNNGVVDDSQLPKDRFSAERLKGVDSTLKIQPAKLEDSAVYLCASSLDPAAVRFFGSGTQLSVL.

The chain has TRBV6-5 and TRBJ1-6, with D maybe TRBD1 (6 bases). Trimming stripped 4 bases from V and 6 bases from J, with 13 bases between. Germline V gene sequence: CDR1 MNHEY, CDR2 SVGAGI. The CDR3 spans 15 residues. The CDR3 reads CASSFVRGPNSPLHF. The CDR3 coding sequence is TGTGCCAGCAGTTTTGTCAGGGGACCTAATTCACCCCTCCACTTT.

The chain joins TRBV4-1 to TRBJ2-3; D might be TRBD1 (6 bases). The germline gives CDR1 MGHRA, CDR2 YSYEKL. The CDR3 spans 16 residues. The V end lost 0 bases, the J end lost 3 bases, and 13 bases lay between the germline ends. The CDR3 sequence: CASSQEGRGWTDTQYF. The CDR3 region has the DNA TGCGCCAGCAGCCAAGAAGGCAGGGGATGGACAGATACGCAGTATTTT.

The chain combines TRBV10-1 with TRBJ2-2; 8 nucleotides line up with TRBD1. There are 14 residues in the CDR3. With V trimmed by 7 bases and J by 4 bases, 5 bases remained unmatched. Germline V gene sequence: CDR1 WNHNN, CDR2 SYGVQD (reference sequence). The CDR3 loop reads CASTNQGATGELFF. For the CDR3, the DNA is TGCGCCAGCACTAACCAGGGGGCCACCGGGGAGCTGTTTTTT.

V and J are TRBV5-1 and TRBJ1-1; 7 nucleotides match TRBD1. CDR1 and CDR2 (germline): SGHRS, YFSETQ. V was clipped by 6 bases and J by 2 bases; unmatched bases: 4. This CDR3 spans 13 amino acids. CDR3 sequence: CASTDRRNTEAFF. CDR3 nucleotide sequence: TGCGCCAGCACGGACAGGAGAAACACTGAAGCTTTCTTT.

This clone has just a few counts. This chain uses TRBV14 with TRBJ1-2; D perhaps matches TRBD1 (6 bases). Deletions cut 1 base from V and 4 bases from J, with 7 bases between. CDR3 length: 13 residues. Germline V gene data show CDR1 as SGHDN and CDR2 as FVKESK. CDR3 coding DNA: TGTGCCAGCAGCCAAGTACAGGGCTATGGCTACACCTTC. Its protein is CASSQVQGYGYTF.

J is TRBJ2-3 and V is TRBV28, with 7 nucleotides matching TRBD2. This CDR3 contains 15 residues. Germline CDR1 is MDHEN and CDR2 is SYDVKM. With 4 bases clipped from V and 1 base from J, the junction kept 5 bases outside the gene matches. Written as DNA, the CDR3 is TGTGCCAGCAGTTCCCCGGGGGGAGGCACAGATACGCAGTATTTT. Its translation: CASSSPGGGTDTQYF.

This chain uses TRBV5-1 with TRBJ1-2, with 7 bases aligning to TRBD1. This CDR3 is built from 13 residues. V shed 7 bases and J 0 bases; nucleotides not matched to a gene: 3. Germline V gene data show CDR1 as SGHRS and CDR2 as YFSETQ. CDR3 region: CASATGTNYGYTF. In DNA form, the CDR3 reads TGCGCCAGCGCGACAGGGACTAACTATGGCTACACCTTC.

In nucleotides, the CDR3 is TGTGCCAGCTCACCCCAACTAGCGACCTACGAGCAGTACTTC. Translating gives CASSPQLATYEQYF. The chain recombines TRBV18 with TRBJ2-7; 7 bases agree with TRBD2. The germline V gene has CDR1 KGHSH and CDR2 LQKENI. There are 14 residues in the CDR3. V lost 3 bases to trimming and J lost 2 bases; unmatched junction nucleotides: 4.

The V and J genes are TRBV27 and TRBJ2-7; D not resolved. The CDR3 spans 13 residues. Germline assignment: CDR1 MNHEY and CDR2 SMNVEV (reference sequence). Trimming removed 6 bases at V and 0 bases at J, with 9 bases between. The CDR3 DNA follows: TGTGCCAGCAGACGATGGAACTCCTACGAGCAGTACTTC. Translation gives CASRRWNSYEQYF.

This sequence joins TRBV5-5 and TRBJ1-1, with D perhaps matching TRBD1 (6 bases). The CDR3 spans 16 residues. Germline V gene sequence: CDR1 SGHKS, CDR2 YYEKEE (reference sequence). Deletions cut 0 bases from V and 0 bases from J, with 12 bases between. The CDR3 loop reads CASSLATGIMNTEAFF. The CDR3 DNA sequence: TGTGCCAGCAGCTTGGCCACAGGGATAATGAACACTGAAGCTTTCTTT.

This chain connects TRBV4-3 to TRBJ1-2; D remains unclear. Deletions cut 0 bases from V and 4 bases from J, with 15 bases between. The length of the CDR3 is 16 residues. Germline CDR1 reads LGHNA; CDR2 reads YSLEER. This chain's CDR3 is CASSQDGPAPGYGYTF. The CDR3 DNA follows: TGCGCCAGCAGCCAAGATGGGCCAGCCCCCGGCTATGGCTACACCTTC.

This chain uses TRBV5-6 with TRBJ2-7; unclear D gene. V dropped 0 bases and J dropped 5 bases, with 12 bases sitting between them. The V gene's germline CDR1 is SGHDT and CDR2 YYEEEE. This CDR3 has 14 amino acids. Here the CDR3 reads CASSLGGIRDEQYF. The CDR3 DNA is TGTGCCAGCAGCTTGGGTGGGATCCGCGACGAGCAGTACTTC.